Presented here are 8 T cell receptor beta chains from one specimen sequenced in a study of T cell responses to AZD1222 COVID-19 vaccine. Sequencing was performed with immunoSEQ multiplex PCR; in TCRdb, only in-frame clones are kept and a portion is missing. The data hold approximately 100,000 clones, with roughly 90% observed a single time. The sequencing used peripheral blood, collected on day 0 of MenACWY control vaccination. Receptors originate from an adult in good health.

The chain combines TRBV30 with TRBJ2-7; 11 bases align to TRBD1. After removal of 5 bases from V and 5 bases from J, the junction contained 5 bases not matched to a gene. This CDR3 contains 13 residues. Germline V gene sequence: CDR1 GTSNPN, CDR2 SVGIG (reference sequence). DNA for the CDR3: TGTGCCTGGGATGGGGACAGGGGGAACGAGCAGTACTTC. This gives the protein CAWDGDRGNEQYF.

The chain joins TRBV4-1 to TRBJ2-3, with TRBD2 identical over 10 bases. This CDR3 comprises 17 residues. V was clipped by 4 bases and J by 7 bases; unmatched bases: 14. CDR1 MGHRA and CDR2 YSYEKL come from the germline V gene. Here the CDR3 reads CASSPHPLAGEVNTQYF. Here the CDR3 DNA reads TGCGCCAGCAGCCCCCACCCCCTAGCGGGAGAGGTAAATACGCAGTATTTT.

This clone was seen just once. The chain joins TRBV30 to TRBJ2-7, with a possible D match to TRBD2 (6 bases). Germline CDR1 and CDR2: GTSNPN and SVGIG (reference sequence). V was pared by 3 bases and J by 4 bases, with 16 bases between. The CDR3 length is 14 residues. CDR3: CAWSTSRNKYEQYF. DNA of the CDR3: TGTGCCTGGAGCACTAGCAGAAATAAGTACGAGCAGTACTTC.

The J gene is TRBJ2-3, the V gene TRBV29-1; D is ambiguous. The germline V gene encodes CDR1 SQVTM and CDR2 ANQGSEA. V was cut by 6 bases and J by 3 bases, with 13 bases left in between. CDR3 size: 13 residues. The CDR3 region has the DNA TGCAGCGTAGGGTCGTACACTACAGATACGCAGTATTTT. This sequence encodes CSVGSYTTDTQYF.

The chain recombines TRBV6-2 or TRBV6-3 with TRBJ2-5; TRBD2 matches 10 bases. From germline, CDR1 is MNHEY and CDR2 SVGEGT. The CDR3 consists of 16 residues. V lost 4 bases, J lost 5 bases, and 10 bases stayed unmatched. CDR3 in DNA: TGTGCCAGCAGTTCGAAGCGGGAGGGCCACAGGGAGACCCAGTACTTC. It is translated as CASSSKREGHRETQYF.

The chain joins TRBV11-3 to TRBJ2-1; the match to TRBD2 covers 7 bases. With 5 bases clipped from V and 8 bases from J, the junction kept 15 bases outside the gene matches. Germline V gives CDR1 SGHNT, CDR2 YENEEA. The CDR3 runs 16 residues. CDR3 sequence: CASSPGVWGGRHEQFF. As DNA, the CDR3 is TGTGCCAGCAGCCCTGGGGTTTGGGGAGGGCGGCATGAGCAGTTCTTC.

The chain recombines TRBV11-2 with TRBJ1-4, with D unclear. The V and J ends lost 5 bases and 7 bases respectively, with 17 bases between them. CDR1 and CDR2 (germline): SGHAT, FQNNGV. The CDR3 extends over 15 amino acids. CDR3 amino acids: CASSRYGELREKLFF. CDR3 DNA: TGTGCCAGCAGCCGATACGGGGAACTTCGTGAAAAACTGTTTTTT.

V usage is TRBV7-6 and J usage is TRBJ2-2, with 10 bases identical to TRBD1. Germline CDR1 is SGHVS and CDR2 is FNYEAQ. Losses at the gene ends were 5 bases for V and 7 bases for J; bases not matched to a gene: 7. The CDR3 covers 15 residues. This chain's CDR3 is CASSLGQGGSGELFF. CDR3 coding DNA: TGTGCCAGCAGCCTTGGACAGGGGGGGAGCGGGGAGCTGTTTTTT.